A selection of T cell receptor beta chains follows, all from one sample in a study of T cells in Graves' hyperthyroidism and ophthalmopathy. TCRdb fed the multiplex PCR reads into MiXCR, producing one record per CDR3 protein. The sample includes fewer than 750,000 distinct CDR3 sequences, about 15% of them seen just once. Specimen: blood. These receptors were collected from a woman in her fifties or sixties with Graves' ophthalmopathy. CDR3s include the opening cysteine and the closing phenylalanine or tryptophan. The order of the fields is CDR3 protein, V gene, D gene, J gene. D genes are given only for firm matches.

cdr3_aa: CASSAIQTYTGELFF
v_call: TRBV6-1
d_call: -
j_call: TRBJ2-2

cdr3_aa: CASSLIGQGAETQYF
v_call: TRBV7-9
d_call: TRBD1
j_call: TRBJ2-5

cdr3_aa: CASSIRGQSSYEQYF
v_call: TRBV7-2
d_call: TRBD1
j_call: TRBJ2-7

cdr3_aa: CASSHNRSISNQPQHF
v_call: TRBV18
d_call: -
j_call: TRBJ1-5

cdr3_aa: CASSFGESGQPQHF
v_call: TRBV12-3/TRBV12-4
d_call: -
j_call: TRBJ1-5

cdr3_aa: CASSLQGAGNTIYF
v_call: TRBV7-9
d_call: TRBD1
j_call: TRBJ1-3

cdr3_aa: CATTTNPGTGDGSPLHF
v_call: TRBV6-1
d_call: TRBD1
j_call: TRBJ1-6

cdr3_aa: CASSQTEREWTDTQYF
v_call: TRBV28
d_call: TRBD2
j_call: TRBJ2-3

cdr3_aa: CSARSSGRASGTGELFF
v_call: TRBV20-1
d_call: TRBD2
j_call: TRBJ2-2

cdr3_aa: CSVVTRASSYEQYF
v_call: TRBV29-1
d_call: -
j_call: TRBJ2-7

cdr3_aa: CASSYFPNDEKLFF
v_call: TRBV6-6
d_call: -
j_call: TRBJ1-4

cdr3_aa: CASSGAIQETQYF
v_call: TRBV19
d_call: -
j_call: TRBJ2-5

cdr3_aa: CASQIIAGGAYEQYF
v_call: TRBV19
d_call: TRBD2
j_call: TRBJ2-7

cdr3_aa: CASSQDGQGRTEAFF
v_call: TRBV4-3
d_call: TRBD1
j_call: TRBJ1-1

cdr3_aa: CASSYSGNNEQFF
v_call: TRBV5-1
d_call: -
j_call: TRBJ2-1

cdr3_aa: CASSLIAGGRGTQYF
v_call: TRBV7-2
d_call: TRBD2
j_call: TRBJ2-5

cdr3_aa: CASSLNYGRFYEQYF
v_call: TRBV5-1
d_call: -
j_call: TRBJ2-7